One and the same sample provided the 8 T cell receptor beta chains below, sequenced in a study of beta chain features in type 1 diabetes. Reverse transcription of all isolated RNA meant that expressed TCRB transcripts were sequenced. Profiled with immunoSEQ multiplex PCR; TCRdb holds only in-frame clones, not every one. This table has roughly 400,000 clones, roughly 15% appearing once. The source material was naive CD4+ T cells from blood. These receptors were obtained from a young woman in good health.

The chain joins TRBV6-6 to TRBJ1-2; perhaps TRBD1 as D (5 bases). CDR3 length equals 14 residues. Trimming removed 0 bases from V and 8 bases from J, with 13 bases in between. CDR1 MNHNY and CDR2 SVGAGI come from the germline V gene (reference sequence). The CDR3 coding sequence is TGTGCCAGCAGTTACTCTGGGCAGGGAGGCGGCTACACCTTC. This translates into CASSYSGQGGGYTF.

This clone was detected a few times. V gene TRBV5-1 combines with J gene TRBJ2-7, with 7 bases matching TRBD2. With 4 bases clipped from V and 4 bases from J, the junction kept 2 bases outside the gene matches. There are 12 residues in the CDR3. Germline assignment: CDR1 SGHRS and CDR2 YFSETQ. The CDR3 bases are TGCGCCAGCAGCCCCGGGAGGTACGAGCAGTACTTC. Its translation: CASSPGRYEQYF. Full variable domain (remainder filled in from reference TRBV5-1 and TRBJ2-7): KAGVTQTPRYLIKTRGQQVTLSCSPISGHRSVSWYQQTPGQGLQFLFEYFSETQRNKGNFPGRFSGRQFSNSRSEMNVSTLELGDSALYLCASSPGRYEQYFGPGTRLTVT.

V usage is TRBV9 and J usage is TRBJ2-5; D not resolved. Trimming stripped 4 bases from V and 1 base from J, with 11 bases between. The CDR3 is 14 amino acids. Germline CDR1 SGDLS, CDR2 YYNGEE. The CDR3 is CASSPTVLQETQYF. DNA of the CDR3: TGTGCCAGCAGCCCTACAGTACTCCAAGAGACCCAGTACTTC.

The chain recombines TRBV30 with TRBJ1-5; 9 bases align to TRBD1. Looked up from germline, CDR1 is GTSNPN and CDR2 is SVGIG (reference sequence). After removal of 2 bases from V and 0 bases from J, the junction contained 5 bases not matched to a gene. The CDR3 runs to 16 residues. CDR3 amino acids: CAWSTGQGYSNQPQHF. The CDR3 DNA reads TGTGCCTGGAGTACGGGACAGGGATATAGCAATCAGCCCCAGCATTTT.

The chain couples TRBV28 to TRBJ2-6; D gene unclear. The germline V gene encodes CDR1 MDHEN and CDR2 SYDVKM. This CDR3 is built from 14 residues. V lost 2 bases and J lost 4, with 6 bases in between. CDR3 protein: CASSLQRGANVLTF. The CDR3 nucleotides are TGTGCCAGCAGTTTACAACGGGGGGCCAACGTCCTGACTTTC.

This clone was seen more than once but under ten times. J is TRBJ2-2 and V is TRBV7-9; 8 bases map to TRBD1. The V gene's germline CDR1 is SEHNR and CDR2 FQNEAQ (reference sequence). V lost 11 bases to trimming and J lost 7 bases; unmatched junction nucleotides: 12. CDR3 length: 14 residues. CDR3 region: CAGVDRVPNGELFF. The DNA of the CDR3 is TGTGCCGGCGTGGACAGGGTTCCGAACGGGGAGCTGTTTTTT. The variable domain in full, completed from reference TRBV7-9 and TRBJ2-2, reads DTGVSQNPRHKITKRGQNVTFRCDPISEHNRLYWYRQTLGQGPEFLTYFQNEAQLEKSRLLSDRFSAERPKGSFSTLEIQRTEQGDSAMYLCAGVDRVPNGELFFGEGSRLTVL.

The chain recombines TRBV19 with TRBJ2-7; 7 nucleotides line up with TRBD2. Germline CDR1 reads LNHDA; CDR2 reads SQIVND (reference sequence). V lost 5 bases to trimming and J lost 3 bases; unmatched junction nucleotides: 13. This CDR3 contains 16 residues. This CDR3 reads CASSPRRASGGYEQYF. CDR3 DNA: TGTGCCAGTAGTCCCAGGAGGGCTAGCGGAGGCTACGAGCAGTACTTC.

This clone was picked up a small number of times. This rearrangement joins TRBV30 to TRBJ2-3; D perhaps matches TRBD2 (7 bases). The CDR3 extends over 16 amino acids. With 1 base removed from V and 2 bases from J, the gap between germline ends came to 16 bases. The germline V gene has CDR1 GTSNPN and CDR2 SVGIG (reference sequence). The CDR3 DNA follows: TGTGCCTGGAGTGCCTCATCGGGGGGCCCCACAGATACGCAGTATTTT. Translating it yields CAWSASSGGPTDTQYF.